Listed here are 20 T cell receptor beta chains from one sample, sequenced in a study of T cells after yellow fever vaccination. TCRdb called the 5' RACE reads again in MiXCR, with one record for every CDR3 protein. Of 150,000 to 200,000 distinct CDR3 sequences listed, approximately 6% are singletons. The sample here was CD4+ T cells sorted from PBMCs, taken on the day of the first yellow fever vaccination. The receptors were gathered from a man between 18 and 35 years old who received the YFV17D yellow fever vaccine.

This clonotype was recorded a few times. This rearrangement joins TRBV5-1 to TRBJ2-1, with D unclear. This CDR3 is built from 13 residues. CDR1 and CDR2 (germline): SGHRS, YFSETQ. V dropped 2 bases and J dropped 1 base, with 4 bases sitting between them. CDR3 residues: CASSFNSYNEQFF. CDR3 bases: TGCGCCAGCAGCTTCAATTCCTACAATGAGCAGTTCTTC.

This clonotype came up many times. The chain is built from TRBV5-1 and TRBJ2-4; 8 nucleotides line up with TRBD2. This CDR3 is built from 15 residues. J lost 8 bases, V lost 2 bases, and 9 bases had no gene match. Germline CDR1 and CDR2: SGHRS and YFSETQ. The DNA for the CDR3 is TGCGCCAGCAGCTTTACGGGGGGGCTTTCGGACATTCAGTACTTC. Translated: CASSFTGGLSDIQYF.

This clonotype was picked up a small number of times. The chain recombines TRBV9 with TRBJ2-5, with a tentative D call TRBD1 (7 bases). V lost 3 bases and J lost 5, with 14 bases in between. CDR1 and CDR2 (germline): SGDLS, YYNGEE. The CDR3 has 14 residues. CDR3 coding DNA: TGTGCCAGCAGCGGGTCAGGGGGGACGGAGACCCAGTACTTC. This sequence encodes CASSGSGGTETQYF. The whole variable domain, remainder taken from reference TRBV9 and TRBJ2-5, is DSGVTQTPKHLITATGQRVTLRCSPRSGDLSVYWYQQSLDQGLQFLIQYYNGEERAKGNILERFSAQQFPDLHSELNLSSLELGDSALYFCASSGSGGTETQYFGPGTRLLVL.

The chain carries TRBV4-1 and TRBJ1-3, with 11 bases that match TRBD1. V lost 0 bases, J lost 6 bases, and 7 bases stayed unmatched. The CDR3 loop spans 17 amino acids. Germline V CDR1 and CDR2: MGHRA, YSYEKL. The chain's CDR3 is CASSQDSRDRGKNTIYF. CDR3 in DNA: TGCGCCAGCAGCCAAGATTCCCGGGACAGGGGGAAAAACACCATATATTTT.

This clonotype appeared a few times. The chain is built from TRBV5-4 and TRBJ2-7, with D perhaps matching TRBD2 (6 bases). With 2 bases removed from V and 2 bases from J, the gap between germline ends came to 11 bases. This CDR3 comprises 14 residues. Looked up from germline, CDR1 is SGHNT and CDR2 is YYREEE (reference sequence). The CDR3 reads CASSFRGSAYEQYF. The CDR3 nucleotides are TGTGCCAGCAGCTTTCGGGGGTCGGCCTACGAGCAGTACTTC. Filled out from reference TRBV5-4 and TRBJ2-7, the complete variable domain reads ETGVTQSPTHLIKTRGQQVTLRCSSQSGHNTVSWYQQALGQGPQFIFQYYREEENGRGNFPPRFSGLQFPNYSSELNVNALELDDSALYLCASSFRGSAYEQYFGPGTRLTVT.

J is TRBJ1-2 and V is TRBV5-5; TRBD1 might be the D (5 bases). Trimming took off 2 bases at V and 4 bases at J, with 9 bases between the two ends. Germline loops: CDR1 SGHKS, CDR2 YYEKEE (reference sequence). This CDR3 region has 13 residues. The chain's CDR3 is CASSFDSLYGYTF. The DNA for the CDR3 is TGTGCCAGCAGCTTTGACAGTCTCTATGGCTACACCTTC.

The chain employs TRBV7-2 and TRBJ2-5; no clear D. Germline-derived CDR1 and CDR2 are SGHTA and FQGNSA. Trimming pared 5 bases from V and 5 bases from J, leaving 12 bases between. The CDR3 length is 13 residues. As DNA, the CDR3 is TGTGCCAGCAGCCCCTTGACCGGGGAGACCCAGTACTTC. Translation: CASSPLTGETQYF.

This clonotype was counted a few times. This chain uses TRBV4-1 with TRBJ2-2; 7 bases line up with TRBD2. The germline V gene has CDR1 MGHRA and CDR2 YSYEKL. This CDR3 is built from 17 residues. V lost 0 bases and J lost 3; bases outside the gene matches: 7. The CDR3 DNA reads TGCGCCAGCAGCCAAGAAGGCGCACTAGCGTACACCGGGGAGCTGTTTTTT. Translated, it gives CASSQEGALAYTGELFF.

This clonotype was seen at least ten times. The chain links TRBV5-1 to TRBJ1-6, with 9 bases matching TRBD1. The V gene end was trimmed by 5 bases and the J gene end by 7 bases; junction bases not matched to a gene: 4. Germline values: CDR1 SGHRS, CDR2 YFSETQ. CDR3 size: 14 residues. CDR3 DNA: TGCGCCAGCAGTGCCGGACAGGGGAATTCACCCCTCCACTTT. As protein: CASSAGQGNSPLHF.

The sample holds many counts of this clonotype. The rearrangement uses TRBV29-1 and TRBJ2-3, with D perhaps assigned TRBD1 or TRBD2 (5 bases each). Germline assignment: CDR1 SQVTM and CDR2 ANQGSEA. The CDR3 is 12 amino acids. Trimming pared 7 bases from V and 4 bases from J, leaving 12 bases between. The CDR3 is CSAGTDADTQYF. As DNA, the CDR3 is TGCAGCGCTGGGACGGACGCAGATACGCAGTATTTT.

In this sample, this clonotype turned up many times. V and J are TRBV18 and TRBJ1-5; tentatively, D is TRBD1 (6 bases). This CDR3 contains 13 residues. Trimming left V 6 bases short and J 3 bases short, with 9 bases between. In germline, CDR1 is KGHSH, CDR2 LQKENI. For the CDR3, the DNA is TGTGCCAGCTCGGACAGCCCCAATCAGCCCCAGCATTTT. Residues: CASSDSPNQPQHF.

This clonotype has a count of ten or more. The chain employs TRBV12-3 or TRBV12-4 and TRBJ1-1; D gene uncertain. The CDR3 runs to 13 residues. The V gene lost 2 bases and the J gene lost 1 base, with 5 bases spanning the gap. In DNA, the CDR3 is TGTGCCAGCAGTTTATGGCAGAACACTGAAGCTTTCTTT. It codes for CASSLWQNTEAFF.

The table lists this clonotype with many counts. The J gene is TRBJ1-5, the V gene TRBV15, with TRBD1 matching 8 bases. CDR1 and CDR2 (germline): LNHNV, YYDKDF (reference sequence). This CDR3 region has 14 residues. V dropped 3 bases and J dropped 2; count of bases not matched to a gene: 0. The CDR3 nucleotides read TGTGCCACCAGCAGGGGACAGGGCAATCAGCCCCAGCATTTT. Translating it yields CATSRGQGNQPQHF.

The chain recombines TRBV4-3 with TRBJ1-3; unclear D gene. Germline V gene lookup returns CDR1 LGHNA and CDR2 YSLEER. CDR3 length: 13 residues. Trimming took 0 bases from V and 6 from J, leaving 6 bases between them. Here the CDR3 reads CASSQDVANTIYF. The CDR3 nucleotides are TGCGCCAGCAGCCAAGATGTTGCAAACACCATATATTTT.

This clonotype was recorded a few times. The chain links TRBV7-2 to TRBJ1-1; perhaps TRBD1 as D (5 bases). V lost 4 bases to trimming and J lost 5 bases, with 14 bases between them. The CDR3 contains 14 residues. Looked up from germline, CDR1 is SGHTA and CDR2 is FQGNSA. CDR3 nucleotide sequence: TGTGCCAGCAGCTCCCGGGGCCGGGGAACTGAAGCTTTCTTT. Translation gives CASSSRGRGTEAFF.

In this sample, this clonotype turned up many times. The chain uses TRBV5-6 and TRBJ1-1; possible D gene TRBD1, 5 bases. Per germline, CDR1 SGHDT and CDR2 YYEEEE. V lost 0 bases to trimming and J lost 0 bases, with 18 bases between them. CDR3 length: 18 residues. The CDR3 DNA reads as TGTGCCAGCAGCTTGGTAGCCAGGGAAACCCTAATGAACACTGAAGCTTTCTTT. Amino acid sequence: CASSLVARETLMNTEAFF.

V is TRBV4-1 and J is TRBJ1-5; 8 bases fit TRBD1. Trimming took 3 bases from V and 6 from J; bases not matched to a gene: 22. This CDR3 is built from 20 residues. Germline values: CDR1 MGHRA, CDR2 YSYEKL. Here the CDR3 reads CASSQGFGQGLAVRTQPQHF. In nucleotides, the CDR3 is TGCGCCAGCAGCCAGGGTTTCGGACAGGGACTAGCTGTTAGAACTCAGCCCCAGCATTTT.

At least ten counts were recorded for this clonotype. J is TRBJ2-1 and V is TRBV18; 7 nucleotides agree with TRBD1. Germline-derived CDR1 and CDR2 are KGHSH and LQKENI. V gave up 6 bases and J gave up 8 bases; unmatched junction bases: 7. The CDR3 sequence is 13 residues long. The CDR3 nucleotides read TGTGCCAGCTCCCGGGACAGTTTGGATGAGCAGTTCTTC. Protein sequence: CASSRDSLDEQFF.

This clonotype appeared a few times. This chain joins TRBV6-1 and TRBJ1-2; D is undetermined. The CDR3 contains 13 residues. V lost 4 bases, J lost 9 bases, and 15 bases lay in between. Looked up from germline, CDR1 is MNHNS and CDR2 is SASEGT. CDR3 coding DNA: TGTGCCAGCAGTGGCGGACGGTCCCAGCGCTACACCTTC. The encoded protein is CASSGGRSQRYTF.

This clonotype was seen repeatedly, ten times or more. This chain connects TRBV11-3 to TRBJ2-3; maybe TRBD1 (5 bases). V was trimmed by 3 bases and J by 2 bases, leaving 18 bases between them. CDR3 length equals 17 residues. CDR1 SGHNT and CDR2 YENEEA come from the germline V gene. CDR3 DNA: TGTGCCAGCAGCTTCCAACGAGCAACTGGGGCCACAGATACGCAGTATTTT. Translation gives CASSFQRATGATDTQYF.